This is a list of T cell receptor beta chains from one sample in a study of blood T cell repertoires in COVID-19. TCRdb's copy holds only in-frame clones and misses some; the assay was immunoSEQ multiplex PCR. The sample records under 100,000 clones, around 90% being singletons. Sequenced sample: peripheral blood. These receptors were taken from a man aged 45-65 years with active COVID-19. Each CDR3 is given with its conserved first and last residue. A D gene is named only where the DNA matches it firmly. Rows give clone size only sometimes, using once, few, many, or a class for an expanded clone.

TRBJ2-3	TRBD2	NA	TRBV29-1	TGCAGCGTTGATTACGGGGGGGACACAGATACGCAGTATTTT	CSVDYGGDTDTQYF
TRBJ2-7	NA	NA	TRBV3-1/TRBV3-2	TGTGCCAGCAGCGCCAGGGATTCCTACGAGCAGTACTTC	CASSARDSYEQYF
TRBJ2-6	TRBD1	NA	TRBV28	TGTGCCAGCAGTCCAGGGGGCGCTGGGGCCAACGTCCTGACTTTC	CASSPGGAGANVLTF
TRBJ2-7	TRBD2	NA	TRBV4-2	TGTGCCAGCAGCCAAGAGCGGGAGACCTTTTACGAGCAGTACTTC	CASSQERETFYEQYF
TRBJ2-7	TRBD1	NA	TRBV19	TGTGCCAGTAGGAGAACAGGGGGGACCTACGAGCAGTACTTC	CASRRTGGTYEQYF
TRBJ2-1	NA	NA	TRBV12-3/TRBV12-4	TGTGCCAGCTGGGAGTCTACCGGTGAGCAGTTCTTC	CASWESTGEQFF
TRBJ2-2	NA	NA	TRBV19	TGTGCCAGCCGCACCACGGGGTACACCGGGGAGCTGTTTTTT	CASRTTGYTGELFF
TRBJ1-1	NA	NA	TRBV18	TGTGCCAGCTCACCTCGGAGCAGGAACACTGAAGCTTTCTTT	CASSPRSRNTEAFF
TRBJ2-5	NA	NA	TRBV7-9	TGTGCCAGCAGTCCCGGGACAACGAGCGACCTAGAGACCCAGTACTTC	CASSPGTTSDLETQYF
TRBJ2-2	TRBD2	NA	TRBV7-2	TGTGCCAGTGGAACTAGCGGGACGTACACCGGGGAGCTGTTTTTT	CASGTSGTYTGELFF
TRBJ2-6	TRBD1	once	TRBV10-3	TGTGCCATCAAATCCCAGGGGGCTGGGGCCAACGTCCTGACTTTC	CAIKSQGAGANVLTF
TRBJ2-1	TRBD2	NA	TRBV11-2	TGTGCCAGCAGCCAGGCGGGCGGGAGCTCCTACAATGAGCAGTTCTTC	CASSQAGGSSYNEQFF
TRBJ1-5	NA	NA	TRBV18	TGTGCCAGCCCTTGTGGGGGCTGGAATCAGCCCCAGCATTTT	CASPCGGWNQPQHF
TRBJ2-3	TRBD2	NA	TRBV5-1	TGCGCCAGCAGCAGGCGACTAGCGGGGGGGACCACAGATACGCAGTATTTT	CASSRRLAGGTTDTQYF
TRBJ1-2	NA	NA	TRBV12-3/TRBV12-4	TGTGCCAGCAGTTTAAAGGAGAGTCGTGGCTACACCTTC	CASSLKESRGYTF
TRBJ2-1	TRBD1	NA	TRBV2	TGTGCCAGCTCCCGGGACAGGGGGCTCAATGAGCAGTTCTTC	CASSRDRGLNEQFF
TRBJ1-3	NA	once	TRBV6-5	TGTGCCACCAGAGGGGTTTCTGGAAACACCATATATTTT	CATRGVSGNTIYF
TRBJ2-3	NA	NA	TRBV7-8	TGTGCCAGCAGCCCGAGACAGTACACAGATACGCAGTATTTT	CASSPRQYTDTQYF
TRBJ2-7	NA	NA	TRBV11-2	TGTGCCAGCACCCTGGGGCTCGAGCAGTACTTC	CASTLGLEQYF
TRBJ2-6	NA	once	TRBV4-2	TGTGCCAGCAGCCAAGTACCCGGTGGGCTCTCTGGGGCCAACGTCCTGACTTTC	CASSQVPGGLSGANVLTF
TRBJ2-3	TRBD2	NA	TRBV4-3	TGCGCCAGCAGCCAAGAAGGCGGGGGGGCAGATACGCAGTATTTT	CASSQEGGGADTQYF
TRBJ2-3	NA	NA	TRBV11-3	TGTGCCAGCAGCTTATCCTCTATTGTGGGCTTCGGAGATACGCAGTATTTT	CASSLSSIVGFGDTQYF
TRBJ2-7	TRBD2	NA	TRBV11-2	TGTGCCAGCAGCTTAGCAGGTGGAGCGGGACCCTACGAGCAGTACTTC	CASSLAGGAGPYEQYF
TRBJ1-2	TRBD1	NA	TRBV6-5	TGTGCCAGCAGTCCCGGGACAGGGGAAGGGAGCGGCTACACCTTC	CASSPGTGEGSGYTF
TRBJ1-6	NA	NA	TRBV6-5	TGTGCCAGCAGTTACTCGGGGGGTGGTAATTCACCCCTCCACTTT	CASSYSGGGNSPLHF
TRBJ2-7	TRBD1	NA	TRBV18	TGTGCCAGCTCAAGAGGACAGGGTGTTTACGAGCAGTACTTC	CASSRGQGVYEQYF
TRBJ2-2	NA	NA	TRBV27	TGTGCCAGCAGTTTTCACTTAACGAACACCGGGGAGCTGTTTTTT	CASSFHLTNTGELFF
TRBJ2-5	TRBD1	NA	TRBV9	TGTGCCAGCAGCGCAACCGGGACAGGGATAGGCGAGACCCAGTACTTC	CASSATGTGIGETQYF
TRBJ2-7	TRBD1	NA	TRBV2	TGTGCCAGCAGTTTGACAGGGGGCGTTTACGAGCAGTACTTC	CASSLTGGVYEQYF
TRBJ2-3	NA	NA	TRBV15	TGTGCCACCAGCAGGGGGGATCGGGGGTTAGGAGATACGCAGTATTTT	CATSRGDRGLGDTQYF
TRBJ1-5	NA	NA	TRBV28	TGTGCCAGCAGTTTACGTCTCGGAGACGGATTTCAGCCCCAGCATTTT	CASSLRLGDGFQPQHF
TRBJ2-5	TRBD1	few	TRBV2	TGTGCCAGCAGAGCCCGAACAGGGGTGCAGGAGACCCAGTACTTC	CASRARTGVQETQYF
TRBJ1-1	TRBD1	few	TRBV6-6	TGTGCCAGCAGCAAGGACAGGGGGTACACTGAAGCTTTCTTT	CASSKDRGYTEAFF
TRBJ2-1	TRBD2	NA	TRBV5-1	TGCGCCAGCAGCTTGGGTCGCAAGACTAGCGGGGTAGAAGGCTCCTACAATGAGCAGTTCTTC	CASSLGRKTSGVEGSYNEQFF
TRBJ2-7	NA	NA	TRBV5-1	TGCGCCAGCATCCAAGCCCCCGGACAGCTAAGGGCCACGACGAACGAGCAGTACTTC	CASIQAPGQLRATTNEQYF
TRBJ2-3	NA	NA	TRBV10-3	TGTGCCATCAGTGAGTCAGGGGAACCAGATACGCAGTATTTT	CAISESGEPDTQYF
TRBJ2-3	TRBD1	NA	TRBV5-1	TGCGCCAGCAGCCGCGACAGGGGAAGCACAGATACGCAGTATTTT	CASSRDRGSTDTQYF
TRBJ2-7	TRBD2	NA	TRBV7-9	TGTGCCAGCAGCCCCCTGGGTAGCGGGAGGGAGCAGTACTTC	CASSPLGSGREQYF
TRBJ2-7	TRBD2	NA	TRBV6-5	TGTGCCAGCAGCCGACCGGGAGGGAGCTACGAGCAGTACTTC	CASSRPGGSYEQYF
TRBJ2-6	NA	NA	TRBV6-5	TGTGCCAGCAGTCGACAGGTCTCTGGGGCCAACATCCTGACTTTC	CASSRQVSGANILTF
TRBJ2-7	NA	NA	TRBV28	TGTGCCAGCAGTTTCCGGACTAATGAGCAGTACTTC	CASSFRTNEQYF
TRBJ2-1	NA	once	TRBV9	TGTGCCAGCAGCCCCCGGGACACAACATACAATGAGCAGTTCTTC	CASSPRDTTYNEQFF
TRBJ2-2	TRBD2	once	TRBV5-1	TGCGCCAGCAGCGGACTAGCGGGAGACAGCACCGGGGAGCTGTTTTTT	CASSGLAGDSTGELFF
TRBJ1-6	NA	once	TRBV5-1	TGCGCCAGCAGCGCCACTTCACAGGGCCCTCTACATAATTCACCCCTCCACTTT	CASSATSQGPLHNSPLHF
TRBJ2-2	TRBD1	once	TRBV19	TGTGCCAGTAGTAGAGGGGACAGGGACACCGGGGAGCTGTTTTTT	CASSRGDRDTGELFF
TRBJ2-2	TRBD1	NA	TRBV9	TGTGCCAGCAGCGGGACGCCGGGGACAGTGATGACCGGGGAGCTGTTTTTT	CASSGTPGTVMTGELFF
TRBJ2-1	TRBD1	few	TRBV7-8	TGTGCCAGCAGCGCTGGGACAGGGAACTACAATGAGCAGTTCTTC	CASSAGTGNYNEQFF
TRBJ1-6	TRBD1	NA	TRBV5-6	TGTGCCAGCAGCACCCGGGACAGGGTTACGATGGGATATAATTCACCCCTCCACTTT	CASSTRDRVTMGYNSPLHF
TRBJ2-5	NA	NA	TRBV14	TGTGCCAGCAGCGCTTACAGTGGCCCCCAAGAGACCCAGTACTTC	CASSAYSGPQETQYF
TRBJ1-5	TRBD1	NA	TRBV5-6	TGTGCCAGCAGCTGGACAGGGGGAGTCTTTGATCAGCCCCAGCATTTT	CASSWTGGVFDQPQHF
TRBJ2-1	TRBD1	NA	TRBV2	TGTGCCAGCAGTAAGGACCTAGGGACAGGCCGATACAATGAGCAGTTCTTC	CASSKDLGTGRYNEQFF
TRBJ2-2	TRBD2	NA	TRBV5-6	TGTGCCAGCAGCAAGGAGGGGACCGGGAGGTTCGCCGGGGAGCTGTTTTTT	CASSKEGTGRFAGELFF
TRBJ2-4	TRBD2	NA	TRBV19	TGTGCCAGTAGTATAGCCAATCGGGGACTAACCCTAGCCAAAAACATTCAGTACTTC	CASSIANRGLTLAKNIQYF
TRBJ1-1	TRBD1	NA	TRBV6-4	TGTGCCAGCAGCACAGGACAGGACAGTCGGGCTTTCTTT	CASSTGQDSRAFF